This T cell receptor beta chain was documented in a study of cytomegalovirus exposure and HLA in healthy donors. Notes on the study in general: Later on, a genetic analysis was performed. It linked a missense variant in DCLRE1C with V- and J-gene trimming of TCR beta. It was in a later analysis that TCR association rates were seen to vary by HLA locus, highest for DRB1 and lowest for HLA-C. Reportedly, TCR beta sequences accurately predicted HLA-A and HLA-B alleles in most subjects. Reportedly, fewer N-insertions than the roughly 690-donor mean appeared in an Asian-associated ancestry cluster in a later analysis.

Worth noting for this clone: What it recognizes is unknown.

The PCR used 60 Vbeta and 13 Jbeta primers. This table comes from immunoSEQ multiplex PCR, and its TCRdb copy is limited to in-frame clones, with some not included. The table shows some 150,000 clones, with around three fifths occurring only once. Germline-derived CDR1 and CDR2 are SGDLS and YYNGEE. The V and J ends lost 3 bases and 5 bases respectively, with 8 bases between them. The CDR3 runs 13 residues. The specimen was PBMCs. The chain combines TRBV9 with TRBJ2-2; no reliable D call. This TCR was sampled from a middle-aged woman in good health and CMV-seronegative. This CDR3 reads CASSAVWTGELFF. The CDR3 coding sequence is TGTGCCAGCAGCGCGGTCTGGACCGGGGAGCTGTTTTTT.